This T cell receptor beta chain was sequenced for a study of cytomegalovirus exposure and HLA in healthy donors. Study-level results: Presence/absence comparisons presumed near-even sequencing depth among donors. The CMV antigen specificity of a few CMV-associated chains was confirmed through in vitro analysis. According to a later analysis, donors in an Asian-associated ancestry cluster reportedly had fewer N-insertions than the approximately 720-donor mean.

Healthy individuals who donated bone marrow served as the donors. PCR employed 60 Vbeta and 13 Jbeta primers. TCRdb keeps only in-frame clones here, not all; method: immunoSEQ multiplex PCR. The data show some 98,000 clones, over 60% seen once. For this clone: Its target is not known.

The CDR3 runs 19 residues. The chain carries TRBV21-1 and TRBJ1-5. TRBV21-1 is assigned pseudogene status. Sequencing used PBMCs. The receptor comes from a female donor in good health and CMV-seronegative. The chain's CDR3 is CASSIEVGRRGYSNQPQHF. In DNA, the CDR3 is TGTGCCAGCAGTATCGAAGTGGGCAGGAGGGGTTATAGCAATCAGCCCCAGCATTTT.